In this sample, the clone carrying this T cell receptor (beta chain) turned up many times. No antigen is known for it. The record originates from a study of neurological immune-mediated disorders. The study, taken as a whole, reports: HTLV-1-associated myelopathy ranked highest for TCR clonal expansion and multiple sclerosis lowest, beneath healthy controls. There were no CDR3 amino acid sequences shared by expanded clones across subjects, a result suggesting private repertoires in all groups.

Synthesis of cDNA was performed by 5'RACE using 10-nucleotide random UMIs. TCRdb passed the 5' RACE reads through MiXCR, listing each CDR3 protein once. The data contain about 59,000 distinct CDR3 sequences, roughly 13% of them seen just once; the ten biggest clones take up roughly 10%. J was trimmed by 6 bases and V by 3 bases; bases with no gene match: 1. The CDR3 consists of 14 residues. The V gene's germline CDR1 is ENHRY and CDR2 SYGVKD. The receptor was isolated from a woman aged 55-69 years with HTLV-1-associated myelopathy (HAM/TSP). This rearrangement joins TRBV10-3 to TRBJ1-5, with 11 bases matching TRBD1. The sample comprised PBMCs. CDR3: CAISEGTGGQPQHF. Written as DNA, the CDR3 is TGTGCCATCAGTGAAGGGACAGGGGGTCAGCCCCAGCATTTT.